This TCR beta chain is from a study of blood T cell repertoires in COVID-19. Background on the study: COVID-19 samples collected from the United States, Italy and Spain covered acute and convalescent phases.

CDR1 and CDR2 (germline): LNHDA, SQIVND (reference sequence). V shed 0 bases, J shed 1 base, and the junction held 8 bases outside the gene matches. The CDR3 spans 18 residues. Study processing details: Nucleated cell counts were estimated from reference gene primer amplification. TCRdb keeps only in-frame clones here, not all; method: immunoSEQ multiplex PCR. V and J calls plus clone size are reproduced from that table; the DNA served to infer D and trimming. The sample includes some 200,000 clones, nearly 85% seen only once; the top ten take over 1%. This clone was picked up one time. The chain couples TRBV19 to TRBJ2-2; 7 positions match TRBD1. The receptor was derived from a woman in her 30s with COVID-19, enrolled during active disease. Sequences were obtained from peripheral blood. The CDR3 DNA reads as TGTGCCAGTAGTATAGAGGGACAGTTGAATTGGAACACCGGGGAGCTGTTTTTT. Amino acids: CASSIEGQLNWNTGELFF.